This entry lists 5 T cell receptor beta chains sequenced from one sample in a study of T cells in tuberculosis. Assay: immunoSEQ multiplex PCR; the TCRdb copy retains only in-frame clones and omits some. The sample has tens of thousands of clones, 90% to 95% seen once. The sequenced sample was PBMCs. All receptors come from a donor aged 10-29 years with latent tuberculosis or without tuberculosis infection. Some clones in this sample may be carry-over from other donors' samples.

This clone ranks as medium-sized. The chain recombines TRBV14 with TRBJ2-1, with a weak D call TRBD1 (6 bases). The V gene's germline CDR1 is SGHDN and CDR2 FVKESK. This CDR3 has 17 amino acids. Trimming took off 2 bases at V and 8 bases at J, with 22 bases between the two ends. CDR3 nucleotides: TGTGCCAGCAGCCAATTGTCCCGGGCAGGGGCAGGGGATGAGCAGTTCTTC. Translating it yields CASSQLSRAGAGDEQFF.

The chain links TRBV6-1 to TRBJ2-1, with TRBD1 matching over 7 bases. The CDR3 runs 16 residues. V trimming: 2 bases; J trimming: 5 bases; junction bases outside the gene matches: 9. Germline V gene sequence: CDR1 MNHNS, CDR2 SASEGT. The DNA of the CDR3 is TGTGCCAGCAGTGAACACAGACAGGGATGGCACAATGAGCAGTTCTTC. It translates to CASSEHRQGWHNEQFF.

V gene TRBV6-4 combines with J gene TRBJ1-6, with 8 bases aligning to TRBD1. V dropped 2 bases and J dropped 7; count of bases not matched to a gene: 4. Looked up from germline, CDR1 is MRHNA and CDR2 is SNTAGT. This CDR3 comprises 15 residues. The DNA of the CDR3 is TGTGCCAGCAGTGACGACAGGGGAGGCAATTCACCCCTCCACTTT. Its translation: CASSDDRGGNSPLHF.

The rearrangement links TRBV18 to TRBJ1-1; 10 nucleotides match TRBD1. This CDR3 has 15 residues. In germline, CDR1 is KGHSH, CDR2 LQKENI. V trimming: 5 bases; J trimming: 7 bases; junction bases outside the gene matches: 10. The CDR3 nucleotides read TGTGCCAGCTCAAACACCGGGACAGGGGAGGTTGAAGCTTTCTTT. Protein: CASSNTGTGEVEAFF.

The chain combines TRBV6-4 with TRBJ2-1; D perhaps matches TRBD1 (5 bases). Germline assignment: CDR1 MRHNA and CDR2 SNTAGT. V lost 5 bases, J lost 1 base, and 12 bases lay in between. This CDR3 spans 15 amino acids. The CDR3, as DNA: TGTGCCAGCAGTCCTAGACAGTCGTCCTACAATGAGCAGTTCTTC. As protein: CASSPRQSSYNEQFF.